These T cell receptor beta chains were read from a single sample in a study of identical twins. MiXCR, applied by TCRdb to the 5' RACE reads, yields one record per CDR3 protein. The sample has roughly 150,000 distinct CDR3 sequences; 3% to 4.5% are singletons. Material for sequencing was memory T cells sorted from blood. Every receptor here comes from a young man in good health. The CDR3 runs from the conserved cysteine through the conserved F or W. D genes are given only for firm matches. Size tells how often a clone was seen (once, few, many) or the class of an expanded clone, and some rows leave it out.

>TRBJ2-1|TRBV27|many|TRBD2
TGTGCCAGCAGTTTCCTAAGCGGGAGCTCCTACAATGAGCAGTTCTTC
CASSFLSGSSYNEQFF
>TRBJ2-1|TRBV20-1|many|TRBD2
TGCAGTGCTAGGGAGGGAGGGCCGAGCTCCTACAATGAGCAGTTCTTC
CSAREGGPSSYNEQFF
>TRBJ2-7|TRBV7-3|many|NA
TGTGCCAGCAGCTTAAAGGACACGAGCGAGCAGTACTTC
CASSLKDTSEQYF
>TRBJ2-1|TRBV3-1|many|TRBD2
TGTGCCAGCAGCCTATCTAGCGGCACCAATGAGCAGTTCTTC
CASSLSSGTNEQFF
>TRBJ1-1|TRBV7-8|many|NA
TGTGCCAGCAGCTTTAGATCGACGGACCACACTGAAGCTTTCTTT
CASSFRSTDHTEAFF
>TRBJ2-7|TRBV4-2|many|TRBD2
TGTGCCAGCAGCCAAGCCCCACTAGCGGAGAGGCAGTACTTC
CASSQAPLAERQYF
>TRBJ1-3|TRBV7-2|many|NA
TGTGCCAGCGCCCGGGCCCTCTCTGGAAACACCATATATTTT
CASARALSGNTIYF
>TRBJ1-5|TRBV7-2|many|TRBD1
TGTGCCAGCAGGTTAGGACAGGGGGTAGGGGGCAATCAGCCCCAGCATTTT
CASRLGQGVGGNQPQHF
>TRBJ2-7|TRBV25-1|many|NA
TGTGCCAGCAGCCGACCCGGGACGGGGGTCGACGAGCAGTACTTC
CASSRPGTGVDEQYF
>TRBJ1-3|TRBV6-5|NA|NA
TGTGCCAGCAGTTCCAACCGACAGACTTACTCTGGAAACACCATATATTTT
CASSSNRQTYSGNTIYF
>TRBJ2-1|TRBV5-1|many|NA
TGCGCCAGCAGACCTGGGCGCACTAGCCTAGATGAGCAGTTCTTC
CASRPGRTSLDEQFF
>TRBJ2-1|TRBV5-1|many|NA
TGCGCCAGCAGCTTGGATCTAGACAATGAGCAGTTCTTC
CASSLDLDNEQFF
>TRBJ2-7|TRBV18|many|TRBD1
TGTGCCAGCTCTCAGACGACAGGGGGCAACGAGCAGTACTTC
CASSQTTGGNEQYF
>TRBJ1-6|TRBV6-1|many|NA
TGTGCCAGCAGACCACTCAAGACACTGCATTCACCCCTCCACTTT
CASRPLKTLHSPLHF
>TRBJ2-3|TRBV12-3/TRBV12-4|many|NA
TGTGCCAGCAGTTTAATGGGCACAGATACGCAGTATTTT
CASSLMGTDTQYF
>TRBJ2-2|TRBV5-1|many|NA
TGCGCCAGCAGCGAAAAATTAACCGGGGAGCTGTTTTTT
CASSEKLTGELFF
>TRBJ2-1|TRBV12-3/TRBV12-4|many|NA
TGTGCCAGCAGTCGGACAAGCCCCCTTGAGCAGTTCTTC
CASSRTSPLEQFF
>TRBJ2-5|TRBV7-9|NA|NA
TGTGCCAGCAGCTTAGCCGCAGAGACCCAGTACTTC
CASSLAAETQYF
>TRBJ2-3|TRBV27|many|TRBD1
TGTGCCAGCAGTTTAGGACAGGGCGGCACAGATACGCAGTATTTT
CASSLGQGGTDTQYF
>TRBJ1-4|TRBV20-1|many|NA
TGCAGTGCAGCGATGGGGTCAGCTAATGAAAAACTGTTTTTT
CSAAMGSANEKLFF
>TRBJ2-2|TRBV20-1|few|TRBD2
TGCAGTGCTAGAGTGAGGGCGAGCGGGAGGCGGAACACCGGGGAGCTGTTTTTT
CSARVRASGRRNTGELFF
>TRBJ1-5|TRBV12-3/TRBV12-4|many|NA
TGTGCCAGCAGGGCAAGGGGATCTCATCAGCCCCAGCATTTT
CASRARGSHQPQHF
>TRBJ2-1|TRBV5-1|few|NA
TGCGCCAGCAGCGGCGGGATCTCCTACAATGAGCAGTTCTTC
CASSGGISYNEQFF
>TRBJ2-3|TRBV3-1|NA|NA
TGTGCCAGCAGCCAAGGGGTTGGGGATACGCAGTATTTT
CASSQGVGDTQYF
>TRBJ1-2|TRBV4-3|many|NA
TGCGCCAGCAGCCAAGACCCTGCGGCTAACTATGGCTACACCTTC
CASSQDPAANYGYTF
>TRBJ2-2|TRBV19|many|TRBD2
TGTGCCAGTACGCGGGGGACCCTCACCGGGGAGCTGTTTTTT
CASTRGTLTGELFF
>TRBJ1-3|TRBV12-3/TRBV12-4|many|TRBD1
TGTGCCAGCAGCCACCGGGACAGGGGAAACACCATATATTTT
CASSHRDRGNTIYF
>TRBJ1-1|TRBV11-2|NA|NA
TGTGCCAGCAGCTCATACGGGAGGCACGGGACTGAAGCTTTCTTT
CASSSYGRHGTEAFF
>TRBJ2-3|TRBV6-4|many|TRBD1
TGTGCCAGCAGTGGGACAGGGGGCACAGATACGCAGTATTTT
CASSGTGGTDTQYF
>TRBJ2-1|TRBV10-3|many|NA
TGTGCCATCAGTGAGGGCAACGGCTACAATGAGCAGTTCTTC
CAISEGNGYNEQFF
>TRBJ2-5|TRBV4-1|NA|NA
TGCGCCAGCAGCCTAGGCCCCACCGGGCCTCAAGAGACCCAGTACTTC
CASSLGPTGPQETQYF
>TRBJ1-5|TRBV6-2/TRBV6-3|many|TRBD1
TGTGCCAGCAGCAAACCAACAGGGGGACCGGGGCAGCCCCAGCATTTT
CASSKPTGGPGQPQHF
>TRBJ1-1|TRBV28|many|TRBD1
TGTGCCAGCAGTTTCCAAGGACAGGCGAACACTGAAGCTTTCTTT
CASSFQGQANTEAFF
>TRBJ2-3|TRBV7-2|many|NA
TGTGCCAGCAGCAAAGCAGATACGCAGTATTTT
CASSKADTQYF
>TRBJ2-1|TRBV6-1|many|NA
TGTGCCAGCAGTGAATGGTGGCGGGAGCAGTTCTTC
CASSEWWREQFF
>TRBJ2-1|TRBV3-1|many|NA
TGTGCCAGCAGCCAGGTGGACAATGAGCAGTTCTTC
CASSQVDNEQFF
>TRBJ2-3|TRBV12-3/TRBV12-4|many|TRBD2
TGTGCCAGCAGTAATCCGGGACTAGCCACAGATACGCAGTATTTT
CASSNPGLATDTQYF
>TRBJ2-1|TRBV1|many|NA
TGCACCAGCAGCCAAGTAGACTCAACTAGGAAACTGTACAATGAGCAGTTCTTC
CTSSQVDSTRKLYNEQFF
>TRBJ2-2|TRBV5-1|many|NA
TGCGCCAGCAGTGAGGGACAACCCGGGGAGCTGTTTTTT
CASSEGQPGELFF
>TRBJ2-2|TRBV29-1|many|TRBD1
TGCAGCGTTTTCGTACCGGGACAGGGTATCGGGGAGCTGTTTTTT
CSVFVPGQGIGELFF
>TRBJ2-2|TRBV6-4|NA|NA
TGTGCCAGCAGTGAGATGGAGACCGGGGAGCTGTTTTTT
CASSEMETGELFF
>TRBJ2-5|TRBV5-1|many|TRBD2
TGCGCCAGCAGCCCCGGGACTAGCGGGATGGGTCGAGAGACCCAGTACTTC
CASSPGTSGMGRETQYF
>TRBJ2-7|TRBV28|many|NA
TGTGCCAGCAGTTCGGTCGGCACCACACTCTCCTACGAGCAGTACTTC
CASSSVGTTLSYEQYF
>TRBJ1-5|TRBV24-1|many|NA
TGTGCCACCAGTGAGGGCCAGGGGTATCAGCCCCAGCATTTT
CATSEGQGYQPQHF
>TRBJ2-2|TRBV6-2/TRBV6-3|many|NA
TGTGCCAGCAGAACCAGGACGGGCGGCGGGGAGCTGTTTTTT
CASRTRTGGGELFF
>TRBJ2-7|TRBV12-3/TRBV12-4|many|NA
TGTGCCAGCAGAACCGGGACCGTAGACGAGCAGTACTTC
CASRTGTVDEQYF
>TRBJ2-5|TRBV11-3|few|TRBD1
TGTGCCAGCAGCGTTAGGGTTGGGACAGGGGTGGAGACCCAGTACTTC
CASSVRVGTGVETQYF
>TRBJ2-3|TRBV6-2/TRBV6-3|many|NA
TGTGCCAGCAGTTACTCGGGGGTCCCAGATACGCAGTATTTT
CASSYSGVPDTQYF